The 21 T cell receptor beta chains below come from one sample, sequenced in a study of monozygotic twins with inflammatory bowel disease. TCRdb reprocessed the 5' RACE reads and reports one entry per CDR3 protein, with no DNA. Recorded for this sample: hundreds of thousands of distinct CDR3 sequences. The specimen was blood. These receptors came from a human donor with ulcerative colitis or Crohn's disease, or a healthy co-twin of an affected twin (not recorded which).

The gene calls are TRBV9 and TRBJ2-3; TCRdb designates TRBD1, a call that cannot be tested without DNA. Germline V gene lookup returns CDR1 SGDLS and CDR2 YYNGEE. CDR3 length: 16 amino acids. The CDR3 sequence is CASSPSFQGGTDTQHF.

The rearrangement joins TRBV28 to TRBJ1-4; the D call of TRBD1 rests on TCRdb alone, since no DNA is present to check it. The CDR3 loop spans 11 amino acids. Germline V gene data show CDR1 as MDHEN and CDR2 as SYDVKM. Here the CDR3 reads CASSFRDRPFF. Looking up the rest from reference TRBV28 and TRBJ1-4 gives the full variable domain: DVKVTQSSRYLVKRTGEKVFLECVQDMDHENMFWYRQDPGLGLRLIYFSYDVKMKEKGDIPEGYSVSREKKERFSLILESASTNQTSMYLCASSFRDRPFFGSGTQLSVL.

The rearrangement links TRBV29-1 to TRBJ2-7; the TCRdb call, TRBD1, lacks DNA for checking. Germline-derived CDR1 and CDR2 are SQVTM and ANQGSEA. The CDR3 totals 17 residues. CDR3 sequence: CSVEDPVSGGDPYEQYF.

V gene TRBV6-2 or TRBV6-3 combines with J gene TRBJ1-3; TCRdb calls TRBD1, which cannot be checked without DNA. Germline lookup yields CDR1 MNHEY and CDR2 SVGEGT. The CDR3 is 16 amino acids. The chain's CDR3 is CASSSHRGIAGNTIYF.

The chain links TRBV28 to TRBJ2-7; without DNA, the TCRdb call of TRBD2 cannot be checked. This CDR3 region has 14 residues. The germline CDR1 and CDR2 sequences are MDHEN and SYDVKM. This chain's CDR3 is CATEYSGKLYEQYF.

The V and J genes are TRBV7-8 and TRBJ1-2; TCRdb outputs TRBD1, but without DNA this stays unchecked. The CDR3 runs to 15 residues. Germline CDR1 SGHVS, CDR2 FQNEAQ. The CDR3 sequence: CASSLGPGAVYGYTF.

The genes are TRBV12-3 or TRBV12-4 and TRBJ1-1; TCRdb picks TRBD1, but there is no DNA to check that call. This CDR3 has 13 amino acids. The CDR3 here is CASRAGQGNEAFF.

This sequence joins TRBV6-1 and TRBJ2-2; TCRdb lists TRBD1, though no DNA is available to test this call. CDR3 length equals 14 residues. The germline CDR1 and CDR2 sequences are MNHNS and SASEGT. The CDR3 spells CASRIDSGTGELFF.

This rearrangement joins TRBV5-1 to TRBJ2-7; TCRdb proposes TRBD1, but this gene call is untestable without DNA. This CDR3 has 13 amino acids. CDR1 is SGHRS and CDR2 is YFSETQ in the germline V gene. This chain's CDR3 is CASSDRVNDEQYF. The whole variable domain, filled in from reference TRBV5-1 and TRBJ2-7, reads KAGVTQTPRYLIKTRGQQVTLSCSPISGHRSVSWYQQTPGQGLQFLFEYFSETQRNKGNFPGRFSGRQFSNSRSEMNVSTLELGDSALYLCASSDRVNDEQYFGPGTRLTVT.

The CDR3 loop is CASSLVTPETQYF. The chain has TRBV5-6 and TRBJ2-5. The CDR3 runs to 13 residues. Germline V gene data show CDR1 as SGHDT and CDR2 as YYEEEE.

The V gene is TRBV5-1, the J gene TRBJ2-1. The CDR3 loop spans 13 amino acids. Germline CDR1 is SGHRS and CDR2 is YFSETQ. The CDR3: CASSLSQTNEQFF.

The chain couples TRBV24-1 to TRBJ2-1; TCRdb proposes TRBD1, but this gene call is untestable without DNA. Germline V gene data show CDR1 as KGHDR and CDR2 as SFDVKD. This CDR3 spans 16 amino acids. CDR3 loop: CATSGGWGQPYNEQFF.

V gene TRBV29-1 combines with J gene TRBJ1-2; without DNA, the TCRdb call of TRBD1 cannot be checked. CDR3 length: 12 amino acids. Germline V gene sequence: CDR1 SQVTM, CDR2 ANQGSEA. The CDR3 is CSVKTGGYGYTF.

The V call is TRBV7-9, the J call TRBJ1-1; there is no DNA to check the TCRdb D call of TRBD1. Germline CDR1 and CDR2: SEHNR and FQNEAQ (reference sequence). This CDR3 comprises 15 residues. The CDR3 loop reads CASSPPWTADTEAFF.

The chain recombines TRBV6-2 or TRBV6-3 with TRBJ2-1; there is no DNA to check the TCRdb D call of TRBD2. The V gene's germline CDR1 is MNHEY and CDR2 SVGEGT. The CDR3 length is 13 residues. This CDR3 reads CASRETSGNEQFF.

This chain uses TRBV20-1 with TRBJ2-3; TCRdb picks TRBD2, but there is no DNA to check that call. Germline lookup yields CDR1 DFQATT and CDR2 SNEGSKA (reference sequence). CDR3 length: 15 residues. This CDR3 is CSARVLAGGLYTQYF.

This sequence joins TRBV19 and TRBJ2-7; lacking DNA, the TRBD1 call made by TCRdb goes unchecked. This CDR3 has 14 amino acids. CDR1 and CDR2 (germline): LNHDA, SQIVND (reference sequence). CDR3: CATQRTASSYEQYF.

The chain combines TRBV18 with TRBJ2-3. CDR1 and CDR2 from the germline V gene are KGHSH and LQKENI. The CDR3 extends over 14 amino acids. The CDR3 sequence is CASSPNTGTDTQYF.

The V and J genes are TRBV7-2 and TRBJ1-2; TCRdb lists TRBD1, though no DNA is available to test this call. The CDR3 loop spans 16 amino acids. The V gene's germline CDR1 is SGHTA and CDR2 FQGNSA. The CDR3 is CASSIPGTGQNYGYTF.

This chain joins TRBV20-1 and TRBJ2-1; with no DNA, the TCRdb D assignment of TRBD2 cannot be verified. The germline gives CDR1 DFQATT, CDR2 SNEGSKA (reference sequence). This CDR3 is built from 14 residues. The CDR3 is CSAYRLVGNNEQFF.

The chain combines TRBV6-2 or TRBV6-3 with TRBJ2-5; there is no DNA to check the TCRdb D call of TRBD2. This CDR3 comprises 13 residues. In germline, CDR1 is MNHEY, CDR2 SVGEGT. The CDR3 region is CASSYGTSVPQYF.